These T cell receptor beta chains were read from a single sample in a study of beta chain features in type 1 diabetes. Profiled with immunoSEQ multiplex PCR; TCRdb holds only in-frame clones, not every one. This table holds about 620,000 clones, around 15% found once. The source material was naive CD4+ T cells from blood. The receptors shown here come from a man younger than 35 in good health. Both conserved end residues are part of each CDR3. A D gene is named only where the DNA matches it firmly. The size entry is marked missing in some rows and otherwise reads once, few, many or a size class.

j_gene: TRBJ2-1; len: 15; d_gene: TRBD2; v_gene: TRBV11-3; abundance: NA; CDR3aa: CASSSGGRASGEQFF; CDR3nt: TGTGCCAGCAGCTCAGGCGGGAGGGCCTCAGGTGAGCAGTTCTTC
j_gene: TRBJ1-2; len: 17; d_gene: NA; v_gene: TRBV4-2; abundance: NA; CDR3aa: CASSQVRANAPYYGYTF; CDR3nt: TGTGCCAGCAGCCAAGTGAGAGCGAATGCCCCTTACTATGGCTACACCTTC
j_gene: TRBJ2-7; len: 14; d_gene: TRBD1; v_gene: TRBV6-5; abundance: NA; CDR3aa: CASRRTGVAYEQYF; CDR3nt: TGTGCCAGCAGAAGGACAGGGGTTGCCTACGAGCAGTACTTC
j_gene: TRBJ2-7; len: 13; d_gene: NA; v_gene: TRBV28; abundance: NA; CDR3aa: CASSPTGFYEQYF; CDR3nt: TGTGCCAGCAGCCCCACAGGGTTCTACGAGCAGTACTTC
j_gene: TRBJ2-7; len: 11; d_gene: NA; v_gene: TRBV7-2; abundance: NA; CDR3aa: CASSASYEQYF; CDR3nt: TGTGCCAGCAGCGCATCCTACGAGCAGTACTTC
j_gene: TRBJ2-5; len: 11; d_gene: NA; v_gene: TRBV28; abundance: NA; CDR3aa: CASSYLETQYF; CDR3nt: TGTGCCAGCAGTTATCTTGAGACCCAGTACTTC
j_gene: TRBJ1-2; len: 16; d_gene: NA; v_gene: TRBV6-5; abundance: few; CDR3aa: CASSYSRVGREQGYTF; CDR3nt: TGTGCCAGCAGTTACTCGAGGGTGGGCAGGGAGCAGGGCTACACCTTC
j_gene: TRBJ2-5; len: 12; d_gene: TRBD2; v_gene: TRBV5-5; abundance: few; CDR3aa: CASSASGETQYF; CDR3nt: TGTGCCAGCAGCGCTAGCGGGGAGACCCAGTACTTC
j_gene: TRBJ1-1; len: 16; d_gene: NA; v_gene: TRBV11-1; abundance: few; CDR3aa: CASSTGWGWGNTEAFF; CDR3nt: TGTGCCAGCAGCACCGGATGGGGCTGGGGGAACACTGAAGCTTTCTTT
j_gene: TRBJ2-1; len: 11; d_gene: NA; v_gene: TRBV12-5; abundance: NA; CDR3aa: CASGLVNEQFF; CDR3nt: TGTGCTAGTGGTTTGGTAAATGAGCAGTTCTTC
j_gene: TRBJ1-3; len: 18; d_gene: TRBD1; v_gene: TRBV7-9; abundance: NA; CDR3aa: CASSPGQGRVGSGNTIYF; CDR3nt: TGTGCCAGCAGCCCTGGACAGGGGAGAGTCGGGTCTGGAAACACCATATATTTT
j_gene: TRBJ2-3; len: 16; d_gene: NA; v_gene: TRBV7-9; abundance: few; CDR3aa: CASSLVETPSTDTQYF; CDR3nt: TGTGCCAGCAGCTTAGTGGAGACACCTAGCACAGATACGCAGTATTTT
j_gene: TRBJ2-4; len: 15; d_gene: NA; v_gene: TRBV7-2; abundance: NA; CDR3aa: CASSLAGRTKNIQYF; CDR3nt: TGTGCCAGCAGCTTAGCCGGAAGGACCAAAAACATTCAGTACTTC
j_gene: TRBJ2-3; len: 13; d_gene: NA; v_gene: TRBV5-1; abundance: NA; CDR3aa: CASSFQGTDTQYF; CDR3nt: TGCGCCAGCAGCTTTCAGGGGACAGATACGCAGTATTTT
j_gene: TRBJ2-3; len: 17; d_gene: TRBD1; v_gene: TRBV18; abundance: NA; CDR3aa: CASSPLGTGGKADTQYF; CDR3nt: TGTGCCAGCTCACCCCTAGGGACAGGGGGCAAAGCAGATACGCAGTATTTT
j_gene: TRBJ2-7; len: 17; d_gene: TRBD2; v_gene: TRBV10-3; abundance: many; CDR3aa: CAISRGLADTDSYEQYF; CDR3nt: TGTGCCATCAGTCGCGGACTAGCGGATACAGACTCCTACGAGCAGTACTTC
j_gene: TRBJ2-3; len: 17; d_gene: TRBD1; v_gene: TRBV5-4; abundance: NA; CDR3aa: CASSWGIRDRGTDTQYF; CDR3nt: TGTGCCAGCAGCTGGGGAATTAGGGACAGGGGCACAGATACGCAGTATTTT
j_gene: TRBJ1-1; len: 16; d_gene: NA; v_gene: TRBV27; abundance: few; CDR3aa: CASSSSLTGPNTEAFF; CDR3nt: TGTGCCAGCAGTTCCTCTCTAACAGGGCCGAACACTGAAGCTTTCTTT
j_gene: TRBJ2-5; len: 14; d_gene: NA; v_gene: TRBV27; abundance: NA; CDR3aa: CASSLSMVWETQYF; CDR3nt: TGTGCCAGCAGCCTGAGTATGGTCTGGGAGACCCAGTACTTC
j_gene: TRBJ1-1; len: 14; d_gene: NA; v_gene: TRBV18; abundance: NA; CDR3aa: CASSLGTGHTEAFF; CDR3nt: TGTGCCAGCTCACTCGGGACTGGCCACACTGAAGCTTTCTTT
j_gene: TRBJ2-5; len: 15; d_gene: TRBD1; v_gene: TRBV9; abundance: few; CDR3aa: CASSVTGQGIETQYF; CDR3nt: TGTGCCAGCAGCGTTACGGGACAGGGAATCGAGACCCAGTACTTC
j_gene: TRBJ1-2; len: 16; d_gene: TRBD1; v_gene: TRBV18; abundance: NA; CDR3aa: CASSRGQGAPSSGYTF; CDR3nt: TGTGCCAGCTCACGTGGACAGGGAGCCCCGTCGAGTGGCTACACCTTC
j_gene: TRBJ1-2; len: 11; d_gene: NA; v_gene: TRBV20-1; abundance: NA; CDR3aa: CSARGGLGYTF; CDR3nt: TGCAGTGCTAGAGGGGGCCTTGGCTACACCTTC
j_gene: TRBJ2-5; len: 15; d_gene: NA; v_gene: TRBV5-1; abundance: NA; CDR3aa: CASSSHTVGVETQYF; CDR3nt: TGCGCCAGCAGCTCTCACACGGTGGGGGTAGAGACCCAGTACTTC
j_gene: TRBJ1-2; len: 12; d_gene: NA; v_gene: TRBV5-4; abundance: few; CDR3aa: CASSLRSGGYTF; CDR3nt: TGTGCCAGCAGCTTGAGATCGGGCGGCTACACCTTC
j_gene: TRBJ2-5; len: 13; d_gene: NA; v_gene: TRBV18; abundance: NA; CDR3aa: CASSPSVQETQYF; CDR3nt: TGTGCCAGCTCACCAAGCGTCCAAGAGACCCAGTACTTC
j_gene: TRBJ2-1; len: 15; d_gene: TRBD1; v_gene: TRBV12-5; abundance: few; CDR3aa: CASGLGQGGVNEQFF; CDR3nt: TGTGCTAGTGGTTTGGGACAGGGGGGAGTCAATGAGCAGTTCTTC